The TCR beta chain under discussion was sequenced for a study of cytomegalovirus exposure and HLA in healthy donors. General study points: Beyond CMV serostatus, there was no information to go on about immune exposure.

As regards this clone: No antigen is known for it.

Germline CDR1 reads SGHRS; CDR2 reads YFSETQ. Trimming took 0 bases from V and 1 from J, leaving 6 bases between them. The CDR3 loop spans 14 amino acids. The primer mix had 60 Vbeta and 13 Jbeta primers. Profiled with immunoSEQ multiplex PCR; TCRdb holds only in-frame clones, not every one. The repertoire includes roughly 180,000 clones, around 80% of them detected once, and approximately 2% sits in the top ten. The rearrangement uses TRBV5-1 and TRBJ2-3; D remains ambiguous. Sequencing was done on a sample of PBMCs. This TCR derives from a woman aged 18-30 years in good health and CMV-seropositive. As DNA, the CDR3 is TGCGCCAGCAGCTTGGAAGCCGGCACAGATACGCAGTATTTT. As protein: CASSLEAGTDTQYF.